The 7 T cell receptor beta chains below come from one sample, sequenced in a study of molecular identifiers for immune sequencing clone quantification. MiXCR, applied by TCRdb to the PCR reads, yields one record per CDR3 protein. The table records some 320,000 distinct CDR3 sequences, roughly 24% of them present only once. Sequenced material: naive CD8+ T cells from blood, with Jurkat cell RNA spiked in. The subset denotes: FACS-sorted CD8+CD4-CCR7+CD45RA+ naive T cells. The receptors derive from a human donor in good health. Some libraries in this study had Jurkat cell RNA spiked in.

This CDR3 is CASSPEETYEQYF. CDR3 nucleotide sequence: TGTGCCAGCAGCCCGGAGGAAACCTACGAGCAGTACTTC. The genes are TRBV3-1 and TRBJ2-7, with TRBD2 as a possible D gene (5 bases). The CDR3 runs to 13 residues. Germline V CDR1 and CDR2: LGHDT, YNNKEL (reference sequence). Between the trimmed V and J ends, which lost 4 bases and 2 bases, there was a span of 9 bases.

This clonotype has at least ten counts. The chain couples TRBV29-1 to TRBJ1-1; TRBD1 is a possible D gene (5 bases). The length of the CDR3 is 13 residues. Germline CDR1 and CDR2: SQVTM and ANQGSEA. The V end lost 5 bases, the J end lost 0 bases, and 10 bases lay between the germline ends. Here the CDR3 reads CSVHEGMNTEAFF. CDR3 bases: TGCAGCGTTCACGAGGGGATGAACACTGAAGCTTTCTTT.

This clonotype was seen only once. Germline is not matched at one junction end, which may reflect a read error. The chain couples TRBV11-2 to TRBJ2-1, with D hard to call. Germline V gene data show CDR1 as SGHAT and CDR2 as FQNNGV. This CDR3 region has 15 residues. CDR3: CASSLATGPYSEQFF. CDR3 DNA: TGTGCCAGCAGCTTAGCGACTGGGCCCTACAGTGAGCAGTTCTTC.

The table lists this clonotype with many counts. This sequence joins TRBV5-1 and TRBJ2-7, with no clear D. Germline V gene sequence: CDR1 SGHRS, CDR2 YFSETQ. The CDR3 has 13 amino acids. V gave up 1 base and J gave up 4 bases, with 9 bases separating them. The CDR3 is CASSLTGDYEQYF. In DNA form, the CDR3 reads TGCGCCAGCAGCTTGACTGGGGATTACGAGCAGTACTTC.

This clonotype was recorded at least ten times. V usage is TRBV5-1 and J usage is TRBJ1-1; D unclear. The CDR3 extends over 13 amino acids. The V and J ends lost 4 bases and 10 bases respectively, with 17 bases between them. The germline CDR1 and CDR2 sequences are SGHRS and YFSETQ. The DNA of the CDR3 is TGCGCCAGCAGCGATCCCCACGGAGCCGGAGCTTTCTTT. Translated, it gives CASSDPHGAGAFF.

V is TRBV28 and J is TRBJ1-5; 10 bases line up with TRBD1. CDR1 MDHEN and CDR2 SYDVKM come from the germline V gene. The CDR3 sequence is 20 residues long. The ends lost 6 bases at V and 5 bases at J; junction bases unmatched: 22. CDR3 region: CASSYYLRQGADVPHQPQHF. The CDR3 DNA reads as TGTGCCAGCAGCTACTACCTCCGACAGGGGGCCGATGTGCCCCATCAGCCCCAGCATTTT. Based on the CDR3 plus reference TRBV28 and TRBJ1-5, the full variable domain is DVKVTQSSRYLVKRTGEKVFLECVQDMDHENMFWYRQDPGLGLRLIYFSYDVKMKEKGDIPEGYSVSREKKERFSLILESASTNQTSMYLCASSYYLRQGADVPHQPQHFGDGTRLSIL.

This clonotype was picked up many times. The chain couples TRBV12-5 to TRBJ1-2, with a weak D call TRBD1 (5 bases). Trimming shortened V by 5 bases and J by 5 bases, and 9 bases separated the two germline ends. Germline lookup yields CDR1 LGHNT and CDR2 FRNRAP. The CDR3 has 12 residues. The CDR3 DNA is TGTGCTAGTGGTAGAGACAGTTATGGCTACACCTTC. It codes for CASGRDSYGYTF.